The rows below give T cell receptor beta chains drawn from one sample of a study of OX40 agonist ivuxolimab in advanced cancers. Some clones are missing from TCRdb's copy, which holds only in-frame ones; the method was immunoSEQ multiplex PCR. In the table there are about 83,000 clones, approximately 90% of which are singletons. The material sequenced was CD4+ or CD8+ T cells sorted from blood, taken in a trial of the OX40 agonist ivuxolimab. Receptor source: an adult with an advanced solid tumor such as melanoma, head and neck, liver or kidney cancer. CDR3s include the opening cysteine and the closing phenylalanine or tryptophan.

CDR3: CASSNRLGMETQYF; length: 14; V: TRBV27
CDR3: CASSQRSSGNTIYF; length: 14; V: TRBV4-1
CDR3: CASSQGRGSNQPQHF; length: 15; V: TRBV4-1
CDR3: CASSFPSGQASTDTQYF; length: 17; V: TRBV7-6
CDR3: CASSSTPGLRDTQYF; length: 15; V: TRBV7-9
CDR3: CASSAGGYTEAFF; length: 13; V: TRBV9
CDR3: CASSLTIREDQPQHF; length: 15; V: TRBV4-3
CDR3: CASSLGQGLPYEQYF; length: 15; V: TRBV13
CDR3: CASSLSTGWNSPLHF; length: 15; V: TRBV13
CDR3: CASSVAFGGSSGNTIYF; length: 17; V: TRBV9
CDR3: CASSIEGANEKLFF; length: 14; V: TRBV19
CDR3: CASSSWTGTDTQYF; length: 14; V: TRBV11-2
CDR3: CASSLAVSSNQPQHF; length: 15; V: TRBV5-5
CDR3: CASKESTPNGYTF; length: 13; V: TRBV6-6
CDR3: CASSWTVGSYEQYF; length: 14; V: TRBV7-2
CDR3: CSVEGYPGVGGDEQYF; length: 16; V: TRBV29-1
CDR3: CASSPSGGPSYNEQFF; length: 16; V: TRBV7-9
CDR3: CASSILASADTQYF; length: 14; V: TRBV19
CDR3: CASNRGRTGELFF; length: 13; V: TRBV27
CDR3: CAISELAGGDPYEQYF; length: 16; V: TRBV10-3
CDR3: CASTSLGGSVQFF; length: 13; V: TRBV27
CDR3: CASSYQTDPDTQYF; length: 14; V: TRBV6-5
CDR3: CASSLAGSSYEQYF; length: 14; V: TRBV7-2
CDR3: CASSAGTGAYEQYF; length: 14; V: TRBV19
CDR3: CASSRQGASKNIQYF; length: 15; V: TRBV13
CDR3: CASSLGGAWALHF; length: 13; V: TRBV7-8
CDR3: CASSLPLELMNTEAFF; length: 16; V: TRBV7-9
CDR3: CASSSPSTSTDTQYF; length: 15; V: TRBV5-6
CDR3: CASSQETDSSYEQYF; length: 15; V: TRBV4-2
CDR3: CASSTSRALNTEAFF; length: 15; V: TRBV11-2
CDR3: CASSQWGRVGIQYF; length: 14; V: TRBV23-1
CDR3: CASSGAEYNSPLHF; length: 14; V: TRBV27
CDR3: CASSLRQGGRPQHF; length: 14; V: TRBV27
CDR3: CASSLTINNEQFF; length: 13; V: TRBV5-4
CDR3: CASSTLGGINEQFF; length: 14; V: TRBV19
CDR3: CASSLEASGSSAIADTQYF; length: 19; V: TRBV5-1
CDR3: CASSEVSTGETQYF; length: 14; V: TRBV6-1
CDR3: CASSSLGGPPYYGYTF; length: 16; V: TRBV27
CDR3: CASSPTGTRSYNEQFF; length: 16; V: TRBV9
CDR3: CASSKRAKTSNQPQHF; length: 16; V: TRBV21-1
CDR3: CASSQIGPIQQYF; length: 13; V: TRBV4-1